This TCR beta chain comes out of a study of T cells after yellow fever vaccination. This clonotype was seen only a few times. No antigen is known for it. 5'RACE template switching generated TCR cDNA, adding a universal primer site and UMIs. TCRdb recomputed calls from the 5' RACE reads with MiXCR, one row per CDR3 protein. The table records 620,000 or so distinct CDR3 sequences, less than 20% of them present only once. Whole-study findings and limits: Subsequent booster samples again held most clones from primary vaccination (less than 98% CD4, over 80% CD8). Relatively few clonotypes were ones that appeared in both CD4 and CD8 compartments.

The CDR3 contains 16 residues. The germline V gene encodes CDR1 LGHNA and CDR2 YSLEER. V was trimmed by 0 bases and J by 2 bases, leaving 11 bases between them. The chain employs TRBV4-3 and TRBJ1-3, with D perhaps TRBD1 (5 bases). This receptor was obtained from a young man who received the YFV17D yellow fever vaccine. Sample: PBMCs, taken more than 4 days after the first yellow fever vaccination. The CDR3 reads CASSQDVGVAGNTIYF. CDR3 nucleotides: TGCGCCAGCAGCCAAGATGTGGGGGTTGCTGGAAACACCATATATTTT.